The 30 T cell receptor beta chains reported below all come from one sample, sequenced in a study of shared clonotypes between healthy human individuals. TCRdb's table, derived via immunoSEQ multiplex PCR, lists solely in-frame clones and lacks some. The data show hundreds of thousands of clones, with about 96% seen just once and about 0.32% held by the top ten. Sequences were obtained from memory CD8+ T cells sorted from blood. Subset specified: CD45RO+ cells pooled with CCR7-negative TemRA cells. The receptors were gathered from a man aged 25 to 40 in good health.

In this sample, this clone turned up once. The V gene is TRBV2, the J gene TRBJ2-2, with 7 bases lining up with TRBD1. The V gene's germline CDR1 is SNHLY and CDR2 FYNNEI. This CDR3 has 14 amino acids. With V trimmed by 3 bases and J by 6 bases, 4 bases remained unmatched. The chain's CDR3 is CASSEVTGAGELFF. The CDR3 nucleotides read TGTGCCAGCAGTGAGGTTACAGGGGCCGGGGAGCTGTTTTTT.

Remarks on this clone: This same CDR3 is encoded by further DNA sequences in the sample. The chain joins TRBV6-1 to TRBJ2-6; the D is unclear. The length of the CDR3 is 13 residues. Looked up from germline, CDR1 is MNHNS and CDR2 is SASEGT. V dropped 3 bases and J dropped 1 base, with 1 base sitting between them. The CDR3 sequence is CASSDSGANVLTF. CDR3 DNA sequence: TGTGCCAGCAGTGATTCTGGGGCCAACGTCCTGACTTTC.

CDR3 loop: CASSTRLADEQFF. The CDR3 DNA follows: TGTGCCAGCAGCACACGACTAGCAGATGAGCAGTTCTTC. The gene calls are TRBV7-2 and TRBJ2-1; the match to TRBD2 covers 7 bases. The CDR3 has 13 amino acids. CDR1 is SGHTA and CDR2 is FQGNSA in the germline V gene. V was clipped by 5 bases and J by 8 bases; unmatched bases: 6.

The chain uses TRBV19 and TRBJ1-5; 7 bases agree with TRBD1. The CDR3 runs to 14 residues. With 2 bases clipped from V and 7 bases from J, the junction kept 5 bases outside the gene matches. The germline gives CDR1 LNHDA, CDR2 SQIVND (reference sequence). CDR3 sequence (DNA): TGTGCCAGTAGTATAACAGGGGTAGGGCAGCCCCAGCATTTT. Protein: CASSITGVGQPQHF.

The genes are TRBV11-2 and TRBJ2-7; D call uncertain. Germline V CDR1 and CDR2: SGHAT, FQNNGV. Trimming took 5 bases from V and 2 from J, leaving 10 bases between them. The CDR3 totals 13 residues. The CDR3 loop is CASSLRVTYEQYF. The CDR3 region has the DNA TGTGCCAGCAGCCTTAGAGTCACCTACGAGCAGTACTTC. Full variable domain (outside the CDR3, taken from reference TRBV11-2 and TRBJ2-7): EAGVAQSPRYKIIEKRQSVAFWCNPISGHATLYWYQQILGQGPKLLIQFQNNGVVDDSQLPKDRFSAERLKGVDSTLKIQPAKLEDSAVYLCASSLRVTYEQYFGPGTRLTVT.

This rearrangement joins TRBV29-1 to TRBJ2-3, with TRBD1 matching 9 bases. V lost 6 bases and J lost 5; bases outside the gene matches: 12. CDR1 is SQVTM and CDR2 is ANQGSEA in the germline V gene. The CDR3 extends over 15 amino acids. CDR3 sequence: CSVLQRDRVGDTQYF. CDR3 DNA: TGCAGCGTCCTACAAAGGGACAGGGTGGGAGATACGCAGTATTTT.

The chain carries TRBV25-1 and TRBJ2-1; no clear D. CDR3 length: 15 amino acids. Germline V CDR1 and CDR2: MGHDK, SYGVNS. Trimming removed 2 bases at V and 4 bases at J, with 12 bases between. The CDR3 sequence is CASSESNRVYNEQFF. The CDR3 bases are TGTGCCAGCAGTGAAAGTAATCGGGTGTACAATGAGCAGTTCTTC.

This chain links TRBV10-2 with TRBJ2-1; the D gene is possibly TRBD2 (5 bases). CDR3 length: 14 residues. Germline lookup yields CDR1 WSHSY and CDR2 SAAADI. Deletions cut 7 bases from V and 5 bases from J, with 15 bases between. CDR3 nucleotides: TGCGCCAGCATACAAGGACCCGGGGACAATGAGCAGTTCTTC. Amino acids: CASIQGPGDNEQFF.

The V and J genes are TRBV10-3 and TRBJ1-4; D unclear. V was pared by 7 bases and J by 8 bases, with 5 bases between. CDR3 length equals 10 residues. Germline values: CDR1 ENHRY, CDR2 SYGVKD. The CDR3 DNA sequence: TGTGCCATCATTCCCGAAAAACTGTTTTTT. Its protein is CAIIPEKLFF.

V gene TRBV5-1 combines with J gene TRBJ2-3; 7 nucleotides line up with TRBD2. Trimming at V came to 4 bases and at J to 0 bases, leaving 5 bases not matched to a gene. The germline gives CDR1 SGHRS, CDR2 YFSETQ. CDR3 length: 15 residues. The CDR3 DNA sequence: TGCGCCAGCAGCCTACTAGCGTCTAGCACAGATACGCAGTATTTT. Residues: CASSLLASSTDTQYF.

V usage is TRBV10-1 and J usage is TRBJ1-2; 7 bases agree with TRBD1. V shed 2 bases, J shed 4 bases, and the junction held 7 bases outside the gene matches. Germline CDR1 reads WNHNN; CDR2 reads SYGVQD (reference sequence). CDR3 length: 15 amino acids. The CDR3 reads CASSETRQGTYGYTF. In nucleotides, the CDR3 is TGCGCCAGCAGTGAGACCCGACAGGGTACCTATGGCTACACCTTC.

The CDR3 DNA reads TGTGCCATAGGTACCACTCCCAATGAGCAGTTCTTC. As protein: CAIGTTPNEQFF. The genes are TRBV10-3 and TRBJ2-1; D is unresolved. Germline lookup yields CDR1 ENHRY and CDR2 SYGVKD. Trimming stripped 9 bases from V and 6 bases from J, with 12 bases between. The CDR3 covers 12 residues.

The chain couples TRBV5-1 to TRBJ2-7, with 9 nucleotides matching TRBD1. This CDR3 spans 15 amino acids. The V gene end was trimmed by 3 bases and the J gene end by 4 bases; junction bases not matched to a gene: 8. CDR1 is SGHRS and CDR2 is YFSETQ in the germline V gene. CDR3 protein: CASSSGTGIAYEQYF. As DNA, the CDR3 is TGCGCCAGCAGCTCCGGGACAGGGATAGCGTACGAGCAGTACTTC.

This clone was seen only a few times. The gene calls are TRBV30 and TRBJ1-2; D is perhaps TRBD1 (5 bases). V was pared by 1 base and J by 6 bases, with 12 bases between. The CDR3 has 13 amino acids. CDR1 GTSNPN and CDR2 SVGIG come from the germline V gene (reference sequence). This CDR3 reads CAWSAGLGNGYTF. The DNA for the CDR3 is TGTGCCTGGAGTGCAGGGTTAGGCAATGGCTACACCTTC.

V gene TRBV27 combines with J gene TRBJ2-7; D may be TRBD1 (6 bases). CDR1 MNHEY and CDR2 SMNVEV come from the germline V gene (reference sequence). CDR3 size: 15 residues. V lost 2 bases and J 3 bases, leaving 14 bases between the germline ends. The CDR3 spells CASSLAGASFYEQYF. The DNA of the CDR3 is TGTGCCAGCAGTTTAGCAGGGGCCTCCTTCTACGAGCAGTACTTC.

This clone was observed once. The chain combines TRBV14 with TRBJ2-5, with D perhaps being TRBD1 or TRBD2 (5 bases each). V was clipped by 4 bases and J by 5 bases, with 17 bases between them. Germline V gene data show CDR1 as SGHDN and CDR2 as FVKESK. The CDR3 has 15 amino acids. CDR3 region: CASSPGTWGRETQYF. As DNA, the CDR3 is TGTGCCAGCAGCCCTGGGACCTGGGGTAGGGAGACCCAGTACTTC.

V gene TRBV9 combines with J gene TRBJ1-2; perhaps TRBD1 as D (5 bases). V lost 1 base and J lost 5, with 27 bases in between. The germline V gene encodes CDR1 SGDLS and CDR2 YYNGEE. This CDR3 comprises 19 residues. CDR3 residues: CASSVNFGYGPGYLYGYTF. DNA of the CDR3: TGTGCCAGCAGCGTAAATTTTGGGTATGGTCCAGGGTATTTATATGGCTACACCTTC.

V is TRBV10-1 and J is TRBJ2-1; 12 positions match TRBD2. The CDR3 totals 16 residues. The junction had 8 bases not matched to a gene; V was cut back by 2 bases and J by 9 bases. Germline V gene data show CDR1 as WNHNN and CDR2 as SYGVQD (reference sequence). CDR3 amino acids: CASSERIGLAGFEQFF. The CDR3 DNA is TGCGCCAGCAGTGAGCGGATAGGACTAGCGGGATTTGAGCAGTTCTTC.

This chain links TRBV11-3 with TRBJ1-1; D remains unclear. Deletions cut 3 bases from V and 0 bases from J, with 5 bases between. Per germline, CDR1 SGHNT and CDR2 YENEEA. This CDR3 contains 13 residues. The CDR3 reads CASSFAVNTEAFF. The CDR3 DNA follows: TGTGCCAGCAGCTTCGCAGTGAACACTGAAGCTTTCTTT.

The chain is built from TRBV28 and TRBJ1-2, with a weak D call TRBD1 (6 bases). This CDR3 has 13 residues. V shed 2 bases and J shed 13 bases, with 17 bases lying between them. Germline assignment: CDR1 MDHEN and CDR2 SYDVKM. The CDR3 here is CASSLRTVLGGTF. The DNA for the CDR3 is TGTGCCAGCAGTTTAAGGACAGTTCTGGGGGGCACCTTC.

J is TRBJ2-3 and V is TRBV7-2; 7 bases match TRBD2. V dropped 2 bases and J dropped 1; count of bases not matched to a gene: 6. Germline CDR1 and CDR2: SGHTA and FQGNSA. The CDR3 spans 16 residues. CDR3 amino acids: CASSLPLGGGTDTQYF. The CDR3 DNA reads TGTGCCAGCAGCTTACCCCTGGGGGGGGGCACAGATACGCAGTATTTT.

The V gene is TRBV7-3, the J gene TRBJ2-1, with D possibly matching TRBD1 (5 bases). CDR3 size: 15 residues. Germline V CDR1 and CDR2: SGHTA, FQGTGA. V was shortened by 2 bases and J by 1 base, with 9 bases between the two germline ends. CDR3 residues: CASSLEGASYNEQFF. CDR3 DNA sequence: TGTGCCAGCAGCTTAGAAGGGGCGTCCTACAATGAGCAGTTCTTC.

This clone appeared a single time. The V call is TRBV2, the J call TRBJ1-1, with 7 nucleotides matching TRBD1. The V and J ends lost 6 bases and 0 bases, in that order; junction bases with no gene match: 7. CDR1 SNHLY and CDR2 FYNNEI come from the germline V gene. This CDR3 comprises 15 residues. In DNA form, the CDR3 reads TGTGCCAGCAGGACCACGACAGGGTTGAACACTGAAGCTTTCTTT. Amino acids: CASRTTTGLNTEAFF. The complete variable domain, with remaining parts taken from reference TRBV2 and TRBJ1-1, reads EPEVTQTPSHQVTQMGQEVILRCVPISNHLYFYWYRQILGQKVEFLVSFYNNEISEKSEIFDDQFSVERPDGSNFTLKIRSTKLEDSAMYFCASRTTTGLNTEAFFGQGTRLTVV.

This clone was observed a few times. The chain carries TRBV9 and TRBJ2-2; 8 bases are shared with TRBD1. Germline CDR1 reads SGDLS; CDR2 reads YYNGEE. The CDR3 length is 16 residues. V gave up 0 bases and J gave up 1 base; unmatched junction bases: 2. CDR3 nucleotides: TGTGCCAGCAGCGTAGCAGGGACAGGGAACACCGGGGAGCTGTTTTTT. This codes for CASSVAGTGNTGELFF.

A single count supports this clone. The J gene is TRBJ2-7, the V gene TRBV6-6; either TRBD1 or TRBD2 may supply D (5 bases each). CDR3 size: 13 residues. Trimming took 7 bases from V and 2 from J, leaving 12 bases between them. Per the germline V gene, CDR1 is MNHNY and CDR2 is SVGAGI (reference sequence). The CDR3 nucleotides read TGTGCCAGCAATAGGGACGGCGCCTACGAGCAGTACTTC. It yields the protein CASNRDGAYEQYF.

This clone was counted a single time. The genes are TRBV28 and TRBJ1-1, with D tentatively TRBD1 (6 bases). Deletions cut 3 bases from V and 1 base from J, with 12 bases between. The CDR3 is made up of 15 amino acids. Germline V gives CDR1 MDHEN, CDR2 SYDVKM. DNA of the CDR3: TGTGCCAGCAGTTTCCCGGACAGATCGAACACTGAAGCTTTCTTT. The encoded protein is CASSFPDRSNTEAFF.

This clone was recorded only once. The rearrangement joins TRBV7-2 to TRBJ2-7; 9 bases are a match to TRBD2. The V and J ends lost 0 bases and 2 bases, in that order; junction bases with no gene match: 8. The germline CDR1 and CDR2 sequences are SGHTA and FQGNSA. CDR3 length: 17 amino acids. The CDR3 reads CASSLAGTSLTPYEQYF. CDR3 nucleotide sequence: TGTGCCAGCAGCTTAGCCGGGACTAGCCTTACCCCCTACGAGCAGTACTTC.

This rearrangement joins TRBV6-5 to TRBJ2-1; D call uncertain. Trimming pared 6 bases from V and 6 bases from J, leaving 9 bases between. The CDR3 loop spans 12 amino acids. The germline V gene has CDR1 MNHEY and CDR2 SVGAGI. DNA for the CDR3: TGTGCCAGCAGGTCCATGGGCAATGAGCAGTTCTTC. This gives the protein CASRSMGNEQFF.

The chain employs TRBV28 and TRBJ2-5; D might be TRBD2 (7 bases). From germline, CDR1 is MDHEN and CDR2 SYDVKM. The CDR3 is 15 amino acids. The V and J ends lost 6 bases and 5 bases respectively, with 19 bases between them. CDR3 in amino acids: CASSTPGGLVETQYF. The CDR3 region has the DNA TGTGCCAGCAGCACTCCGGGGGGCTTGGTGGAGACCCAGTACTTC.

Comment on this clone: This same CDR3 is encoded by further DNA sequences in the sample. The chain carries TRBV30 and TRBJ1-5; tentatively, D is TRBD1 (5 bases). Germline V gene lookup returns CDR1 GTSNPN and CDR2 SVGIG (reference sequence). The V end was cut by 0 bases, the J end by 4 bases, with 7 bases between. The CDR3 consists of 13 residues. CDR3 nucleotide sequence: TGTGCCTGGAGTGTGGGGGGAAATCAGCCCCAGCATTTT. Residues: CAWSVGGNQPQHF.